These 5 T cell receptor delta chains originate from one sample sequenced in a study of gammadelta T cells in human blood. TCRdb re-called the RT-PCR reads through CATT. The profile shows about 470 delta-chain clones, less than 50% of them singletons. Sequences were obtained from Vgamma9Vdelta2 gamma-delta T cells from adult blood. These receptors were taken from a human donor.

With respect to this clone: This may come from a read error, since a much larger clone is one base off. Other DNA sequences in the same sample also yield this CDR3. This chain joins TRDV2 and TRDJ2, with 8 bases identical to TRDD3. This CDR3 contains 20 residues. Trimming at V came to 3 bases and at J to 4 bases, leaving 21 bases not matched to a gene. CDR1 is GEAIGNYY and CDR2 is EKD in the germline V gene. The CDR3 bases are TGTGCCTGTGACTCGCTACGGGGAGGACTGGGGGCCCACCCGACAGCACAACTCTTCTTT. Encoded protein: CACDSLRGGLGAHPTAQLFF.

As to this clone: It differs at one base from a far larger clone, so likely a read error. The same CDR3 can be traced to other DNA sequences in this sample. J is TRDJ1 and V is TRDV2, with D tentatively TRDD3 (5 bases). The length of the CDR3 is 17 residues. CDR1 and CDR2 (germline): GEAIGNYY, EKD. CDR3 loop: CACDEILVETYTDKLIF. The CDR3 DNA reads TGTGCCTGTGACGAGATACTGGTAGAAACGTACACAGATAAACTCATCTTT.

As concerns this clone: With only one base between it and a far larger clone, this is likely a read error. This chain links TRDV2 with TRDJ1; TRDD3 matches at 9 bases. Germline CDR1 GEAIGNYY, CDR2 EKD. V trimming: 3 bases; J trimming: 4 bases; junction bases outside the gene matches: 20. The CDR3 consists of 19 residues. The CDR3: CACDSVDRGILSNVDKLIF. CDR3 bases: TGTGCCTGTGACTCCGTTGATCGGGGGATACTATCTAATGTCGATAAACTCATCTTT.

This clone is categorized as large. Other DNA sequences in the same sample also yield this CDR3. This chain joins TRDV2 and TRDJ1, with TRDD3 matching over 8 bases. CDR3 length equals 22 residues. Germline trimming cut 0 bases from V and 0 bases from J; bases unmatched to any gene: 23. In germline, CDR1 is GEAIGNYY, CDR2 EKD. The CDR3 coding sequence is TGTGCCTGTGACACCTTCTTCCAATCTTTAAGGGATACGGCCGCGTACACCGATAAACTCATCTTT. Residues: CACDTFFQSLRDTAAYTDKLIF.

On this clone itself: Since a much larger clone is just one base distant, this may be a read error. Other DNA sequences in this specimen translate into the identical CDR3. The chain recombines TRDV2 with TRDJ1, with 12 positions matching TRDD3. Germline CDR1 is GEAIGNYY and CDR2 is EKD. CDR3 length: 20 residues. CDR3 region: CACDTLGGTGGYPYTDKLIF. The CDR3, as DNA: TGTGCCTGTGACACCCTAGGGGGAACTGGGGGATACCCGTACACAGATAAACTCATCTTT.